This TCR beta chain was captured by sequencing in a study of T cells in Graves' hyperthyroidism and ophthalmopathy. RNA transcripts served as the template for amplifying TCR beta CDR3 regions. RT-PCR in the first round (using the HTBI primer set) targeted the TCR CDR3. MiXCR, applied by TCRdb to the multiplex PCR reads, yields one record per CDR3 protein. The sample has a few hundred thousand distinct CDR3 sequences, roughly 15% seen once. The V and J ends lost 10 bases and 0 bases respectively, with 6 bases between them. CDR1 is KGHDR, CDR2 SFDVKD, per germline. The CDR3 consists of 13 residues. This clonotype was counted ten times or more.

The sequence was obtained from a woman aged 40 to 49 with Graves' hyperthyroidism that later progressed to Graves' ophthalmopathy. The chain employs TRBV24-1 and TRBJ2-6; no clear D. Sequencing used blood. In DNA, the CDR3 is TGTGCCACTCAAGACTCTGGGGCCAACGTCCTGACTTTC. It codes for CATQDSGANVLTF.